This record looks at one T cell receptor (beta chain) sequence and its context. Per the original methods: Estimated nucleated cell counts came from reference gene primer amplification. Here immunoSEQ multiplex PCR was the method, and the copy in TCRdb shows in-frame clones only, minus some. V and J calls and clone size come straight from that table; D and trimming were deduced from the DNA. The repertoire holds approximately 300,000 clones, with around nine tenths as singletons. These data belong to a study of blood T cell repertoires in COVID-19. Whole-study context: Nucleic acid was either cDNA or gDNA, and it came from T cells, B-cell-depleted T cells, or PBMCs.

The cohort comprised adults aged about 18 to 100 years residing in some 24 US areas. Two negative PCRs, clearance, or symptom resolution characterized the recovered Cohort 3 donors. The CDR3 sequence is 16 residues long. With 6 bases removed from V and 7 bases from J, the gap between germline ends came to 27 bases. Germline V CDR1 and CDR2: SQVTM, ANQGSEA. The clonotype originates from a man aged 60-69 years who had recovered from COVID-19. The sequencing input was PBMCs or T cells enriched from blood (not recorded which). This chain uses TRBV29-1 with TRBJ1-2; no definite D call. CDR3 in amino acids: CSVAYRTGLVFSGYTF. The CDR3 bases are TGCAGCGTCGCGTACCGGACGGGGTTGGTTTTCTCTGGCTACACCTTC.